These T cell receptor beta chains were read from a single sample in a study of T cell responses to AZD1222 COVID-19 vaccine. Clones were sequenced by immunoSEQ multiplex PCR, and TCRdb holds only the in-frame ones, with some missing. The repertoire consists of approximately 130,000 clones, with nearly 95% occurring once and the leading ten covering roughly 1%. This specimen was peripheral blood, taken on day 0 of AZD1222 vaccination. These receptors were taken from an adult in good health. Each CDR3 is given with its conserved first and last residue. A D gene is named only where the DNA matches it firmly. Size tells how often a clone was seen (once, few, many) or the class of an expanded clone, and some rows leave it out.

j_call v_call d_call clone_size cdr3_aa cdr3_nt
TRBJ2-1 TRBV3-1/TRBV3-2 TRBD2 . CASSLLAGAHNEQFF TGTGCCAGCAGCTTACTAGCGGGGGCTCACAATGAGCAGTTCTTC
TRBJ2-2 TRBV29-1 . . CSVVRGNTGELFF TGCAGCGTTGTTCGGGGGAACACCGGGGAGCTGTTTTTT
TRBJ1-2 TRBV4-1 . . CASSRLSGIGYGYTF TGCGCCAGCAGCCGCTTATCAGGGATTGGCTATGGCTACACCTTC
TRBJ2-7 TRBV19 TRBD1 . CASRRGQDYEQYF TGTGCCAGTAGGCGAGGACAGGACTACGAGCAGTACTTC
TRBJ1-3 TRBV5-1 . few CASSLDWVLSGNTIYF TGCGCCAGCAGCTTGGATTGGGTCCTCTCTGGAAACACCATATATTTT
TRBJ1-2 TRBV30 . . CAWTQGVANYGYTF TGTGCCTGGACCCAGGGCGTCGCTAACTATGGCTACACCTTC
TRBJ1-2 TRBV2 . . CASSSQGSNYGYTF TGTGCCAGCAGTTCCCAGGGGTCTAACTATGGCTACACCTTC
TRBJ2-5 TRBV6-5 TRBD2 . CATRGGAETQYF TGTGCCACCCGGGGGGGGGCTGAGACCCAGTACTTC
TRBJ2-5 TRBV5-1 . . CASSLLGDQETQYF TGCGCCAGCAGCTTGCTGGGAGACCAAGAGACCCAGTACTTC
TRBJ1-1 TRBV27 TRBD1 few CASSLDRDRVEAFF TGTGCCAGCAGTTTAGACCGAGACAGGGTTGAAGCTTTCTTT
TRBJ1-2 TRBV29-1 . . CSVEEGAGANYGYTF TGCAGCGTTGAAGAAGGGGCAGGAGCTAACTATGGCTACACCTTC
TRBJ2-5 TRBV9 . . CASSVGPARETQYF TGTGCCAGCAGCGTGGGTCCTGCTCGGGAGACCCAGTACTTC
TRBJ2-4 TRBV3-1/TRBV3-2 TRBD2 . CASSQDGGADIQYF TGTGCCAGCAGCCAAGACGGGGGGGCGGACATTCAGTACTTC
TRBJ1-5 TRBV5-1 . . CASTQLPGSQPQHF TGCGCCAGCACCCAATTGCCAGGGTCTCAGCCCCAGCATTTT
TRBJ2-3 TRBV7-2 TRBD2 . CASSLGSSGGADTQYF TGTGCCAGCAGCTTAGGTTCCAGCGGGGGGGCGGATACGCAGTATTTT
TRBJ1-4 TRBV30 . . CAWGTRGRREKLFF TGTGCCTGGGGTACTAGGGGCCGGCGAGAAAAACTGTTTTTT
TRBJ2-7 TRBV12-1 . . CASSSPGLFYEQYF TGTGCCAGCAGCTCCCCGGGGCTATTCTACGAGCAGTACTTC
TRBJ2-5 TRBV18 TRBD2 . CASSPGLAGAQETQYF TGTGCCAGCTCACCGGGACTAGCGGGGGCCCAAGAGACCCAGTACTTC
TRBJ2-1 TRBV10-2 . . CASRPLGGRYNEQFF TGCGCCAGCAGACCCTTGGGGGGACGATACAATGAGCAGTTCTTC
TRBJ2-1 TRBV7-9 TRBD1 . CASSLRSTGEREQFF TGTGCCAGCAGCTTACGGTCTACAGGGGAGCGTGAGCAGTTCTTC
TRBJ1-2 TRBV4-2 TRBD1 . CASSPGQVGYTF TGTGCCAGCAGCCCAGGACAGGTTGGCTACACCTTC
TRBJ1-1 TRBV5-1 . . CASSPGTGNTEAFF TGCGCCAGCAGCCCCGGGACGGGGAACACTGAAGCTTTCTTT
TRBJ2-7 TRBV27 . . CASSSSINEQYF TGTGCCAGCAGTTCCTCTATAAACGAGCAGTACTTC
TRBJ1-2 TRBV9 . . CASSLGGFGYTF TGTGCCAGCAGCCTGGGGGGGTTTGGCTACACCTTC
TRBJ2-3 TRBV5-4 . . CASSRGGRGTDTQYF TGTGCCAGCAGCAGGGGAGGTCGCGGCACAGATACGCAGTATTTT
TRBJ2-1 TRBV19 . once CASSIEPGVNEQFF TGTGCCAGTAGTATAGAACCAGGGGTCAATGAGCAGTTCTTC
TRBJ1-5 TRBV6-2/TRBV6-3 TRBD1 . CASSRQGGNQPQHF TGTGCCAGCAGCAGACAGGGTGGCAATCAGCCCCAGCATTTT
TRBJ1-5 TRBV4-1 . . CASSQDPAAGQPQHF TGCGCCAGCAGCCAAGATCCGGCCGCTGGTCAGCCCCAGCATTTT
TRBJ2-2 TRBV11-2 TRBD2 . CASSLDPGLAGNTGELFF TGTGCCAGCAGCTTAGACCCGGGACTAGCGGGGAACACTGGGGAGCTGTTTTTT
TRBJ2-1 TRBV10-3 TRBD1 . CAIRGDRGVDEQFF TGTGCCATCAGAGGGGACAGGGGGGTAGATGAGCAGTTCTTC
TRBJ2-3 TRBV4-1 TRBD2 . CASSQVQAGATDTQYF TGCGCCAGCAGCCAAGTACAAGCGGGGGCGACAGATACGCAGTATTTT
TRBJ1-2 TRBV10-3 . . CAIRGAGDYGYTF TGTGCCATCAGAGGGGCAGGGGACTATGGCTACACCTTC
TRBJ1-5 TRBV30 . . CAWSVPFRGGGQPQHF TGTGCCTGGAGTGTTCCATTTAGGGGGGGCGGACAGCCCCAGCATTTT
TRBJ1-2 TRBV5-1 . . CASSLMYTASYGYTF TGCGCCAGCAGCTTGATGTACACGGCCTCCTATGGCTACACCTTC
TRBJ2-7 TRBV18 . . CASSLKWAGNYEQYF TGTGCCAGCTCCCTAAAGTGGGCTGGCAACTACGAGCAGTACTTC
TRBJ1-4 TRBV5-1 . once CASSFRQPRDEKLFF TGCGCCAGCAGTTTTCGACAGCCGAGGGATGAAAAACTGTTTTTT
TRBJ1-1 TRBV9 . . CASSYSEGFTEAFF TGTGCCAGCAGCTATTCAGAGGGTTTCACTGAAGCTTTCTTT
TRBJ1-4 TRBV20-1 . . CSKGENEKLFF TGCAGCAAGGGGGAGAATGAAAAACTGTTTTTT
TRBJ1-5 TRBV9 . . CASSGRGGSQPQHF TGTGCCAGCAGCGGTAGGGGGGGTAGCCAGCCCCAGCATTTT
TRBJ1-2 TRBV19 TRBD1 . CASSTGTVNYGYTF TGTGCCAGTAGTACCGGGACAGTTAACTATGGCTACACCTTC
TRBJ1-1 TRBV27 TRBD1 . CASSYQGQGGYTEAFF TGTGCCAGCAGTTATCAAGGACAGGGAGGGTACACTGAAGCTTTCTTT
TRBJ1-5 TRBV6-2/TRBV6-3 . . CASSYAGVGNQPQHF TGTGCCAGCAGTTACGCCGGAGTGGGCAATCAGCCCCAGCATTTT
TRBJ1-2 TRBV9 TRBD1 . CASSAGQGAGGYTF TGTGCCAGCAGCGCGGGACAGGGGGCTGGGGGCTACACCTTC
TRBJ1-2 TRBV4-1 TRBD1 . CASSPATGYGYTF TGCGCCAGCAGCCCGGCGACAGGGTATGGCTACACCTTC
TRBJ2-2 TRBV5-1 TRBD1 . CASSLAGTGNTGELFF TGCGCCAGCAGCTTGGCCGGGACAGGGAACACCGGGGAGCTGTTTTTT
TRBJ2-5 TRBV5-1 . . CASSLAQRSGQETQYF TGCGCCAGCAGCTTGGCCCAGCGCAGTGGCCAAGAGACCCAGTACTTC
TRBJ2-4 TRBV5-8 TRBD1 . CASSPGQGALSKNIQYF TGTGCCAGCAGCCCCGGACAGGGGGCCTTATCCAAAAACATTCAGTACTTC